This T cell receptor (beta chain) came from a study of PD-1 blockade in classical Hodgkin lymphoma. The time point was: newly diagnosed, previously untreated cHL patient sample. The germline V gene encodes CDR1 SNHLY and CDR2 FYNNEI. V gave up 7 bases and J gave up 1 base, with 13 bases separating them. The CDR3 has 14 residues. The method was immunoSEQ multiplex PCR; TCRdb's version includes in-frame clones alone and lacks a portion of them. The sample includes about 25,000 clones, over 85% of them seen just once. The chain joins TRBV2 to TRBJ1-1; D may be TRBD1 (5 bases). The receptor's source is a human donor with classical Hodgkin lymphoma. The specimen sequenced was peripheral blood mononuclear cells (PBMCs). CDR3 DNA sequence: TGTGCCAGCAATAGGGGTTTGGCGAACACTGAAGCTTTCTTT. It translates to CASNRGLANTEAFF.